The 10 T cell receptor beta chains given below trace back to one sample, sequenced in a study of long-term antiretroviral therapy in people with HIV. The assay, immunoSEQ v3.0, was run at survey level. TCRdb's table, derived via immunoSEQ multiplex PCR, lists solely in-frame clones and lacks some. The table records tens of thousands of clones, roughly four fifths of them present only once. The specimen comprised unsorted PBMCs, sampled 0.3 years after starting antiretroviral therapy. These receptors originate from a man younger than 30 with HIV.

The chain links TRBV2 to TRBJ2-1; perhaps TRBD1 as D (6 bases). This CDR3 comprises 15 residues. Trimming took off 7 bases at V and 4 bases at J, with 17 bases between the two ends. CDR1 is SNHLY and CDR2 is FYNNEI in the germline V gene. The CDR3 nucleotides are TGTGCCAGCATGGACAGACCCATAAAATACAATGAGCAGTTCTTC. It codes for CASMDRPIKYNEQFF.

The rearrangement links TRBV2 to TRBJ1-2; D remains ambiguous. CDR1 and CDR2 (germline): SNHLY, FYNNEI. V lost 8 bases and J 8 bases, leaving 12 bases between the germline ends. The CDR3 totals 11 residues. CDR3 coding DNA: TGTGCCAGCGCCGCGATCTTAGGCTACACCTTC. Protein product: CASAAILGYTF.

CDR3 bases: TGTGCCAGCAGTCTCATAGGTGACTCTAGAGGTACTGAAGCTTTCTTT. This encodes CASSLIGDSRGTEAFF. This sequence joins TRBV28 and TRBJ1-1; D unresolved. The V and J ends lost 5 bases and 5 bases respectively, with 21 bases between them. The CDR3 consists of 16 residues. Germline CDR1 and CDR2: MDHEN and SYDVKM.

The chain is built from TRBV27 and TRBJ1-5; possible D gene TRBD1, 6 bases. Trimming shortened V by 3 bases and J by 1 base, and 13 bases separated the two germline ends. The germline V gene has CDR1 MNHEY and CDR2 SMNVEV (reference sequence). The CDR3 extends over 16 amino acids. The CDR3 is CASSLEGGFSNQPQHF. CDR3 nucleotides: TGTGCCAGCAGTTTGGAGGGGGGTTTCAGCAATCAGCCCCAGCATTTT.

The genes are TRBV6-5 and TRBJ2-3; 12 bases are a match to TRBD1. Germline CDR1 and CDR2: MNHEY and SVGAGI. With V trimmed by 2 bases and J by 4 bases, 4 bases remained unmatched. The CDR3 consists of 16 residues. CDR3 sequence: CASSYPGQGAADTQYF. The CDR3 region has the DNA TGTGCCAGCAGTTACCCGGGACAGGGGGCTGCAGATACGCAGTATTTT.

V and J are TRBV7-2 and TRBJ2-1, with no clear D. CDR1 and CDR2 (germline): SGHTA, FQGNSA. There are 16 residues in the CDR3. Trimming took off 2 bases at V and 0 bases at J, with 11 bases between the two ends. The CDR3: CASSLSASSSYNEQFF. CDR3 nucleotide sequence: TGTGCCAGCAGCTTATCGGCGTCCAGCTCCTACAATGAGCAGTTCTTC.

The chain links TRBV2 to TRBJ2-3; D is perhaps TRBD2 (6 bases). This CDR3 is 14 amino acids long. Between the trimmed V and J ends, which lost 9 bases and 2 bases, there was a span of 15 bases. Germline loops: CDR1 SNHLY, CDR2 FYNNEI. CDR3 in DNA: TGTGCCAGTTCCCGGGACTCCCCCACAGATACGCAGTATTTT. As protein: CASSRDSPTDTQYF.

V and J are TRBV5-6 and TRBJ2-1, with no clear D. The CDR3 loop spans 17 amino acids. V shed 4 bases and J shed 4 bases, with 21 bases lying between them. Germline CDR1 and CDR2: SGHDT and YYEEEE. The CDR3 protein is CASSPYRGIREYNEQFF. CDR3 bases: TGTGCCAGCAGCCCCTACCGCGGTATTCGAGAGTACAATGAGCAGTTCTTC.

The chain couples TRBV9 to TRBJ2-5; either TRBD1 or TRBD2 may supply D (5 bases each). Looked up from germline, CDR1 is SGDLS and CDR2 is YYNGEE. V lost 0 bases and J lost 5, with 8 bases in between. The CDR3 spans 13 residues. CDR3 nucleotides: TGTGCCAGCAGCGTAGACGGGGCGGAGACCCAGTACTTC. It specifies CASSVDGAETQYF.

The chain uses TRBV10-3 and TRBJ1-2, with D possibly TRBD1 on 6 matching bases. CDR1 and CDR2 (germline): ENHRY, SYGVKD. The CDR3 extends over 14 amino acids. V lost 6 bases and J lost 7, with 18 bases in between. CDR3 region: CAIRSYRDNGGYTF. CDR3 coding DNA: TGTGCCATCAGGAGCTACAGGGATAATGGTGGCTACACCTTC.